One sample yielded the 2 T cell receptor beta chains listed below, sequenced in a study of blood T cell repertoires in COVID-19. Here immunoSEQ multiplex PCR was the method, and the copy in TCRdb shows in-frame clones only, minus some. This table holds a few hundred thousand clones, about 81% found once. Sequencing used peripheral blood. These receptors originate from a woman of 80 years or more with COVID-19, enrolled during active disease.

V and J are TRBV27 and TRBJ2-5; TRBD2 agrees at 9 bases. V trimming: 2 bases; J trimming: 5 bases; junction bases outside the gene matches: 6. CDR3 length equals 15 residues. Germline-derived CDR1 and CDR2 are MNHEY and SMNVEV (reference sequence). CDR3 sequence (DNA): TGTGCCAGCAGTTTAAGGCTCCTAGCGGGGGAGACCCAGTACTTC. This translates into CASSLRLLAGETQYF.

V usage is TRBV30 and J usage is TRBJ2-1, with D perhaps matching TRBD2 (6 bases). Trimming shortened V by 3 bases and J by 4 bases, and 7 bases separated the two germline ends. Per the germline V gene, CDR1 is GTSNPN and CDR2 is SVGIG (reference sequence). The CDR3 is made up of 12 amino acids. The CDR3 sequence is CAWRGLYNEQFF. CDR3 DNA sequence: TGTGCCTGGAGGGGACTTTACAATGAGCAGTTCTTC.